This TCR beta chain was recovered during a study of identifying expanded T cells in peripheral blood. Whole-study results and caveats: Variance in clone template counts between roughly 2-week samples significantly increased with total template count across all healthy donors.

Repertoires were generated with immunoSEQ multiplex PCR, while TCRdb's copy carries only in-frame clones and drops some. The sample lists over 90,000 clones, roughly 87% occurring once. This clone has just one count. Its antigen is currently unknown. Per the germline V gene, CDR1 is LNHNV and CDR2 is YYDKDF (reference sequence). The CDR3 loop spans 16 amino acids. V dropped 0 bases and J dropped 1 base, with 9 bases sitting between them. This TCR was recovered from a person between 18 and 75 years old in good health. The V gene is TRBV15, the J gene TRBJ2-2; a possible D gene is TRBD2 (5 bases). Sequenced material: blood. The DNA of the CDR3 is TGTGCCACCAGCAGAGATCCCGGAGGGAACACCGGGGAGCTGTTTTTT. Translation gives CATSRDPGGNTGELFF.